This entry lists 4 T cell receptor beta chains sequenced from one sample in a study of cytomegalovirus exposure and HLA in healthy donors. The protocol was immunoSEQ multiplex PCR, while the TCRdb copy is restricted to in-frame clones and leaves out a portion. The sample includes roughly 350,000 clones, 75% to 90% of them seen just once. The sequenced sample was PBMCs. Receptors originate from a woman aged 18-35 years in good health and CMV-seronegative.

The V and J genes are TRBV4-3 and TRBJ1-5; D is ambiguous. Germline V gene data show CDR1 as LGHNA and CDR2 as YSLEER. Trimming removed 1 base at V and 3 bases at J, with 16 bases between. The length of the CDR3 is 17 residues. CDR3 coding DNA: TGCGCCAGCAGCCAAGGCCCCGACATTAAACCCAATCAGCCCCAGCATTTT. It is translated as CASSQGPDIKPNQPQHF.

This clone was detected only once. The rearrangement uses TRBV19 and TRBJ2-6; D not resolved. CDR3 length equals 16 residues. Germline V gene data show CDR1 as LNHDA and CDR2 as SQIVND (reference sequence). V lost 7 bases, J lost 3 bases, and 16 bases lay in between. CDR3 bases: TGTGCCAGTACCCCCCGAGAGGCAAGTGGGGCCAACGTCCTGACTTTC. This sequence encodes CASTPREASGANVLTF.

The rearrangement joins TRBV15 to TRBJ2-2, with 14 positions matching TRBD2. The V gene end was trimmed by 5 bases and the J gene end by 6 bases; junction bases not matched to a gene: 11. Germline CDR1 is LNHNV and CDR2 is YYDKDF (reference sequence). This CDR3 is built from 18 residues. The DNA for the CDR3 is TGTGCCACCAGCCCGGTGGGACTAGCGGGAGAAGGGGCCGGGGAGCTGTTTTTT. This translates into CATSPVGLAGEGAGELFF.

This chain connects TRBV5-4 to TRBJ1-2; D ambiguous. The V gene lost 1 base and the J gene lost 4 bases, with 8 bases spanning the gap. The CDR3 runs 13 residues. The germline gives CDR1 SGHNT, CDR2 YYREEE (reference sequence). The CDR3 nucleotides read TGTGCCAGCAGCTTGAACAAACCCTATGGCTACACCTTC. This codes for CASSLNKPYGYTF.